This TCR beta chain was identified during a study of T cell responses to AZD1222 COVID-19 vaccine. The ends were cut back, 1 base at V and 5 bases at J, with 6 bases in the middle. The CDR3 is 13 residues long. Germline CDR1 is MDHEN and CDR2 is SYDVKM. Using immunoSEQ multiplex PCR, the repertoire was profiled, and TCRdb retains in-frame clones only, with some absent. Among approximately 150,000 clones listed, more than 85% were seen once. Second doses at about 4 or about 12 weeks were pooled. The source material was peripheral blood, sampled 28 days after the second AZD1222 dose. This TCR was sampled from an adult who received the AZD1222 COVID-19 vaccine. The chain combines TRBV28 with TRBJ2-1, with D unresolved. The DNA for the CDR3 is TGTGCCAGCAGTTTATCTCCGAACAATGAGCAGTTCTTC. Translation: CASSLSPNNEQFF.